This TCR beta chain was profiled in a study of a mutant IDH1 vaccine in newly diagnosed glioma. Study in general: Sex distribution of treated patients was around 62% male and around 38% female; mean age was roughly 37 years. Every participant had undergone radiotherapy, temozolomide, or both before, and most underwent both.

Looked up from germline, CDR1 is SGHDN and CDR2 is FVKESK. The CDR3 spans 14 residues. The V and J ends lost 4 bases and 0 bases respectively, with 10 bases between them. The table came from immunoSEQ multiplex PCR; TCRdb's copy has only in-frame clones and leaves some out. Of around 89,000 clones in the sample, 83% were seen once. Time point reported: baseline, week 1 (first vaccination visit). Regarding treatment: pre-vaccination baseline after standard-of-care therapy. Each astrocytoma in the donors was new, WHO grade 3 or 4, IDH1-mutant and ATRX-lost. The chain carries TRBV14 and TRBJ2-7; D perhaps matches TRBD1 (6 bases). The sequence was obtained from a woman aged 45-60 years with glioma. Sequenced material: PBMCs, taken from a glioma patient treated with radiotherapy, temozolomide or both. The CDR3 sequence: CASSRQAGSYEQYF. CDR3 coding DNA: TGTGCCAGCAGCCGACAGGCCGGCTCCTACGAGCAGTACTTC.